The subject of this entry is one TCR beta chain. Its antigen is unidentified. The CDR3 sequence is 13 residues long. The data originate from a study of T cells expressing NK-cell markers. Overall study results and limits: Dominance of the CD3+CD56-NKG2C+ fraction by these clonotypes also held in four donors.

TCR beta libraries carry UMIs added by 5'RACE template switching. TCRdb processed the 5' RACE reads again and assigns one entry to each CDR3 protein, with no DNA. The sample holds 440,000 or so distinct CDR3 sequences. Sequenced input: blood T cells: a sorted CD56 or NKG2C T cell subset, CD4+ or CD8+ T cells, or bulk PBMC T cells (not recorded which). The receptor comes from a woman between 18 and 70 years old in good health. The rearrangement joins TRBV12-3 or TRBV12-4 to TRBJ2-3. CDR3 in amino acids: CASSLVDGNPQYF.